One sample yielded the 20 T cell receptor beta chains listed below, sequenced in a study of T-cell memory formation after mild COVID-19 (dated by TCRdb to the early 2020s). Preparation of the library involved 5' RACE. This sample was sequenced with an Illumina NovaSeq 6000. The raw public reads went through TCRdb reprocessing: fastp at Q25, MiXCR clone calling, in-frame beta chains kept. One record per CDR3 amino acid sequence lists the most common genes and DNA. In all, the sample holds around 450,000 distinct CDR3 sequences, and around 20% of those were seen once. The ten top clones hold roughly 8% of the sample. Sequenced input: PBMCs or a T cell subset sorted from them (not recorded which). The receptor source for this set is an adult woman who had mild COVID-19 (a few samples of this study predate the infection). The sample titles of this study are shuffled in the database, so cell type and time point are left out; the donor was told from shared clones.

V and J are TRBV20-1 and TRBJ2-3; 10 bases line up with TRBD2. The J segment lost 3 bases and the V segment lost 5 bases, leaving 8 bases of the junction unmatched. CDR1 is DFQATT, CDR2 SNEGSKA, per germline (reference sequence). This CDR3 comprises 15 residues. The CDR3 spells CSAYKRGGFTDTQYF. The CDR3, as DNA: TGCAGTGCTTATAAGCGGGGGGGGTTTACAGATACGCAGTATTTT.

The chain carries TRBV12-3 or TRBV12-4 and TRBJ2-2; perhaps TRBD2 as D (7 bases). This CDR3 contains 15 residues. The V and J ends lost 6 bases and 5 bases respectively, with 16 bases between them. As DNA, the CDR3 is TGTGCCAGCAGCCGACGGGGGGCCGGGACCGGGGAGCTGTTTTTT. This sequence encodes CASSRRGAGTGELFF.

The CDR3, as DNA: TGTGCCAGCAGCTTAGGTGGATGGGGTAGCAATCAGCCCCAGCATTTT. Translating it yields CASSLGGWGSNQPQHF. The chain couples TRBV7-6 to TRBJ1-5; no reliable D call. The CDR3 totals 16 residues. V lost 1 base to trimming and J lost 0 bases, with 10 bases between them. Germline assignment: CDR1 SGHVS and CDR2 FNYEAQ.

The CDR3 is CASREQGRTEAFF. In DNA form, the CDR3 reads TGTGCCAGCAGGGAACAGGGAAGGACTGAAGCTTTCTTT. V and J are TRBV6-1 and TRBJ1-1; possible D gene TRBD1, 6 bases. The V end lost 6 bases, the J end lost 5 bases, and 13 bases lay between the germline ends. Germline V gene sequence: CDR1 MNHNS, CDR2 SASEGT. The CDR3 has 13 amino acids.

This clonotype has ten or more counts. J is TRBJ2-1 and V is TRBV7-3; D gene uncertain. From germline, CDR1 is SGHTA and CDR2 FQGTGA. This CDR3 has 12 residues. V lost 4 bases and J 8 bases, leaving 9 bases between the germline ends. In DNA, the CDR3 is TGTGCCAGCAGCTCAGTTGGGGATGAGCAGTTCTTC. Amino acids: CASSSVGDEQFF.

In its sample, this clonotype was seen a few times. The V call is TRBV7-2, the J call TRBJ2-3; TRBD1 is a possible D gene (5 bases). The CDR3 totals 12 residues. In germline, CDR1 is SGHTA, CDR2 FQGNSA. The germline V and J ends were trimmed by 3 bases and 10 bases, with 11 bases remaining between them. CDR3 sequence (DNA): TGTGCCAGCAGCTTCCTTAGCAGGGCGCAGTATTTT. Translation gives CASSFLSRAQYF.

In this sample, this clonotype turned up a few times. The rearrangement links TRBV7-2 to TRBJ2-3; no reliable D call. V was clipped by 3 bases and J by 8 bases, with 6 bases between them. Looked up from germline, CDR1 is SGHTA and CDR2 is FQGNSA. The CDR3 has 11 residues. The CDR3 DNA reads TGTGCCAGCAGCTTCAAGGGTACGCAGTATTTT. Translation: CASSFKGTQYF.

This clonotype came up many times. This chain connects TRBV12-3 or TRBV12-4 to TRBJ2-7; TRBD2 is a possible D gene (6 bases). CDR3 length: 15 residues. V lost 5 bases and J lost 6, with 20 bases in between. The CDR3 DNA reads TGTGCCAGCAGTCCCGCGGGGAAAGGGAAGCCCGAGCAGTACTTC. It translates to CASSPAGKGKPEQYF.

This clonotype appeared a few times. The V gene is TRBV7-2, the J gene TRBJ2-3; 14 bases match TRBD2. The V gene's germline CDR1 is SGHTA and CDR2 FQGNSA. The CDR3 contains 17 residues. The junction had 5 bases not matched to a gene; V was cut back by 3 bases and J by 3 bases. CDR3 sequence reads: CASSFSRTSGRTDTQYF. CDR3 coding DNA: TGTGCCAGCAGCTTTTCTCGGACTAGCGGGAGGACAGATACGCAGTATTTT.

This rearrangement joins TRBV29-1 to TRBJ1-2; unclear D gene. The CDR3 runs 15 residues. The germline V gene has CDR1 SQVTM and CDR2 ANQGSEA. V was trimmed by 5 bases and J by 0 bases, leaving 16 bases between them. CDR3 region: CSVTKVQPTNYGYTF. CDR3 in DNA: TGCAGCGTTACCAAGGTCCAACCCACTAACTATGGCTACACCTTC.

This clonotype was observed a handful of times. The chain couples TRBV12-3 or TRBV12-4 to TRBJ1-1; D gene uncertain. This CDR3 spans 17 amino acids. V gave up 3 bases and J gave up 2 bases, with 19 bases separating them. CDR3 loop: CASSFDYGEVSNTEAFF. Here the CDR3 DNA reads TGTGCCAGCAGTTTCGATTATGGAGAGGTCTCCAACACTGAAGCTTTCTTT.

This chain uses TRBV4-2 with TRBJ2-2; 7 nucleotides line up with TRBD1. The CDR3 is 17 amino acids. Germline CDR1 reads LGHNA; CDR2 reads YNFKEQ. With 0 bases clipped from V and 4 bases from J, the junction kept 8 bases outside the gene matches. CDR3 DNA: TGTGCCAGCAGCCAAGACCAAAAACAGGGGCTCACCGGGGAGCTGTTTTTT. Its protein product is CASSQDQKQGLTGELFF.

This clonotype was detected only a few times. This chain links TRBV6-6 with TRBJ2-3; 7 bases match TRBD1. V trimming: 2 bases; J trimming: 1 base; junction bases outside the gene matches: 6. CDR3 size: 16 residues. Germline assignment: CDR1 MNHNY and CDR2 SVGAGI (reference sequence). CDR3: CASSYDRVRGTDTQYF. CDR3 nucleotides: TGTGCCAGCAGTTACGACAGGGTCCGGGGCACAGATACGCAGTATTTT.

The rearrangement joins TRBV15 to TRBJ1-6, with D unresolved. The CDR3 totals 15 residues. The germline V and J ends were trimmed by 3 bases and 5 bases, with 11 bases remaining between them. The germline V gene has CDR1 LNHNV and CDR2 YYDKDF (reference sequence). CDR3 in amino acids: CATSRVAGDNSPLHF. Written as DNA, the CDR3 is TGTGCCACCAGCAGGGTGGCAGGTGATAATTCACCCCTCCACTTT.

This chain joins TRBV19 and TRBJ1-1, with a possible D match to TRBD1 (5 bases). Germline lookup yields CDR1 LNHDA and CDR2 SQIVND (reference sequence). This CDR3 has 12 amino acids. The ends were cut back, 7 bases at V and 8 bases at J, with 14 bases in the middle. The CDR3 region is CASKNLGGEAFF. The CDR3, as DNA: TGTGCCAGTAAGAACCTGGGGGGGGAAGCTTTCTTT.

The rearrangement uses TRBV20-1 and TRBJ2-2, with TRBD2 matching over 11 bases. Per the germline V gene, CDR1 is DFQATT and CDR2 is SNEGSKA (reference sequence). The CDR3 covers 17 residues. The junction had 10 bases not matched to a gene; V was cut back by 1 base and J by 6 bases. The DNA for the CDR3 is TGCAGTGCTAGAGCGAATAGCGGGAGGGCCGTCGCCGGGGAGCTGTTTTTT. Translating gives CSARANSGRAVAGELFF.

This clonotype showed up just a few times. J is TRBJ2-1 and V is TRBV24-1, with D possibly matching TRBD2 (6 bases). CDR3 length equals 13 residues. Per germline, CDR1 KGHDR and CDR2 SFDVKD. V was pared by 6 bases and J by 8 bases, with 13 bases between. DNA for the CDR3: TGTGCCACCAGTTTTCGACTAGTTGATGAGCAGTTCTTC. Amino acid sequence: CATSFRLVDEQFF.

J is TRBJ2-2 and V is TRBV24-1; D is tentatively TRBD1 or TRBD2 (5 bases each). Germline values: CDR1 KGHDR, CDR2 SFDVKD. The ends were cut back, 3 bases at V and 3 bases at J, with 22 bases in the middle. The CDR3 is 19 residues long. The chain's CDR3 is CATSDPQGASAVDTGELFF. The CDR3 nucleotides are TGTGCCACCAGTGATCCGCAGGGAGCCTCTGCAGTGGACACCGGGGAGCTGTTTTTT.

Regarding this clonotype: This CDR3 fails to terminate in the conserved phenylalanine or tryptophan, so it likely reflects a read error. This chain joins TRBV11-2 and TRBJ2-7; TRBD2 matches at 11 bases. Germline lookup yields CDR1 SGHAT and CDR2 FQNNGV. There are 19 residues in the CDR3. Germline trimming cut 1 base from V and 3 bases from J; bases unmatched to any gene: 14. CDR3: CASSLAASGRLHQGYEQYL. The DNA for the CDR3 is TGTGCCAGCAGCTTAGCCGCTAGCGGGAGGCTCCATCAAGGCTACGAGCAGTACTTA.

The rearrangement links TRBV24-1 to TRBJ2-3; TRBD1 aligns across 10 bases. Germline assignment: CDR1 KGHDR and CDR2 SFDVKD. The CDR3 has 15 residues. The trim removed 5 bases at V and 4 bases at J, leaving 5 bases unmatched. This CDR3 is CATSGTGGLADTQYF. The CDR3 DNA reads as TGTGCCACCAGTGGGACAGGGGGTCTTGCAGATACGCAGTATTTT.